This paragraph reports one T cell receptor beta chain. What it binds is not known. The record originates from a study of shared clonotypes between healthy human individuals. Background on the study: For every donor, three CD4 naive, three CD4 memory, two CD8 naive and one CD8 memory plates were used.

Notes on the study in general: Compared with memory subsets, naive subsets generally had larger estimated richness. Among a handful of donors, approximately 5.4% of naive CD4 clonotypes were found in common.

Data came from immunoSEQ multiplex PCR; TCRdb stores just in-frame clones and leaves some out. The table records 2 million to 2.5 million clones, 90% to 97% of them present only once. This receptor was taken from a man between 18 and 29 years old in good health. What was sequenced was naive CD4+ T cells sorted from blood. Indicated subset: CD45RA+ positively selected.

CDR3 sequence (DNA): TGTGCCAGCAGCTTAGATTTACCGGGAGGGGTATCCTCCTACGAGCAGTACTTC. It encodes CASSLDLPGGVSSYEQYF. This rearrangement joins TRBV11-2 to TRBJ2-7; TRBD2 agrees at 8 bases. This CDR3 has 18 amino acids. Per germline, CDR1 SGHAT and CDR2 FQNNGV. J lost 0 bases, V lost 0 bases, and 10 bases had no gene match.